This passage covers 17 T cell receptor beta chains from one sample sequenced in a study of prognosis after radiotherapy for stage I lung cancer. The authors amplified TCR beta CDR3 from genomic DNA using two-round multiplex PCR. The first PCR round targeted every TRBV and TRBJ gene with specific primers. TCRdb ran MiXCR on the multiplex PCR reads and lists one entry per CDR3 protein. The sample includes some 34,000 distinct CDR3 sequences, less than 40% of them seen just once. The starting material was PBMCs, obtained before or after stereotactic body radiation therapy (not recorded which). Receptors were obtained from a donor of 50 years or more with non-small cell lung cancer.

As regards this clonotype: Only one base separates this from a far larger clonotype, so it likely reflects a read error. V and J are TRBV7-6 and TRBJ2-5; TRBD2 agrees at 11 bases. The J call may be in error: the DNA end matches TRBJ2-1 better. This CDR3 has 14 residues. Germline V lookup: CDR1 SGHVS, CDR2 FNYEAQ. In DNA form, the CDR3 reads TGTGCCATCAGCCTCCGACTAGCGGGGAATGAGCAGTTCTTC. As protein: CAISLRLAGNEQFF.

There are many counts of this clonotype. V gene TRBV5-5 combines with J gene TRBJ1-3; 8 nucleotides match TRBD1. Per germline, CDR1 SGHKS and CDR2 YYEKEE (reference sequence). CDR3 length equals 15 residues. With 4 bases clipped from V and 6 bases from J, the junction kept 9 bases outside the gene matches. CDR3 nucleotide sequence: TGTGCCAGCAGCGTCCTAGGACAGGGATTAAACACCATATATTTT. This translates into CASSVLGQGLNTIYF.

Many counts were recorded for this clonotype. This sequence joins TRBV16 and TRBJ1-5; TRBD1 is a possible D gene (6 bases). The CDR3 consists of 16 residues. Germline CDR1 and CDR2: KGHSY and FQNENV. With 1 base removed from V and 4 bases from J, the gap between germline ends came to 14 bases. CDR3 protein: CASSQLGGLGNQPQHF. The CDR3 DNA reads TGTGCCAGCAGCCAATTGGGGGGGCTAGGGAATCAGCCCCAGCATTTT.

This clonotype was seen many times. The chain employs TRBV19 and TRBJ2-5; D gene uncertain. CDR1 and CDR2 from the germline V gene are LNHDA and SQIVND (reference sequence). V was cut by 4 bases and J by 4 bases, with 7 bases left in between. The CDR3 loop spans 12 amino acids. The CDR3 DNA sequence: TGTGCCAGTAGTACCACGGGAGAGACCCAGTACTTC. Its protein product is CASSTTGETQYF.

This clonotype was picked up many times. The chain couples TRBV20-1 to TRBJ1-4; D unclear. The V end lost 6 bases, the J end lost 3 bases, and 17 bases lay between the germline ends. Germline V lookup: CDR1 DFQATT, CDR2 SNEGSKA (reference sequence). The CDR3 contains 15 residues. The CDR3 here is CSAPSVSGSNEKLFF. In DNA form, the CDR3 reads TGCAGTGCCCCCTCCGTGTCAGGATCTAATGAAAAACTGTTTTTT.

The table lists this clonotype with many counts. The chain recombines TRBV11-2 with TRBJ2-3, with TRBD1 as a possible D gene (6 bases). V was cut by 5 bases and J by 0 bases, with 12 bases left in between. There are 15 residues in the CDR3. Per germline, CDR1 SGHAT and CDR2 FQNNGV. CDR3 sequence (DNA): TGTGCCAGCAGCACGAGGGACATTAGCACAGATACGCAGTATTTT. Translation: CASSTRDISTDTQYF. Full variable domain (remainder filled in from reference TRBV11-2 and TRBJ2-3): EAGVAQSPRYKIIEKRQSVAFWCNPISGHATLYWYQQILGQGPKLLIQFQNNGVVDDSQLPKDRFSAERLKGVDSTLKIQPAKLEDSAVYLCASSTRDISTDTQYFGPGTRLTVL.

This clonotype occurred many times. The chain links TRBV9 to TRBJ2-5; TRBD2 is a possible D gene (5 bases). The CDR3 has 16 amino acids. Between the trimmed V and J ends, which lost 0 bases and 5 bases, there was a span of 17 bases. Germline values: CDR1 SGDLS, CDR2 YYNGEE. CDR3 bases: TGTGCCAGCAGCGTAGGAGTGGGAGAAGGGTTGGAGACCCAGTACTTC. Its translation: CASSVGVGEGLETQYF.

The gene calls are TRBV18 and TRBJ2-6; 8 bases align to TRBD1. Germline CDR1 reads KGHSH; CDR2 reads LQKENI. With 5 bases clipped from V and 0 bases from J, the junction kept 6 bases outside the gene matches. The length of the CDR3 is 17 residues. The chain's CDR3 is CASSYGQGASGANVLTF. Here the CDR3 DNA reads TGTGCCAGCTCATATGGACAGGGAGCCTCTGGGGCCAACGTCCTGACTTTC. Filled out from reference TRBV18 and TRBJ2-6, the complete variable domain reads NAGVMQNPRHLVRRRGQEARLRCSPMKGHSHVYWYRQLPEEGLKFMVYLQKENIIDESGMPKERFSAEFPKEGPSILRIQQVVRGDSAAYFCASSYGQGASGANVLTFGAGSRLTVL.

Comments on this clonotype: Relative to the germline gene, one junction end is altered; a read error may explain this. The chain links TRBV30 to TRBJ1-2; D is undetermined. This CDR3 is 13 amino acids long. Germline CDR1 reads GTSNPN; CDR2 reads SVGIG (reference sequence). For the CDR3, the DNA is TGTGCCTGGTCATTACACGCTGGGTATGTCTACACCTTC. Residues: CAWSLHAGYVYTF.

This clonotype has at least ten counts. CDR3 loop: CASSLDPGKYEKLFF. The DNA of the CDR3 is TGTGCCAGCAGTTTAGATCCAGGGAAGTATGAAAAACTGTTTTTT. This chain links TRBV12-3 or TRBV12-4 with TRBJ1-4; D may be TRBD1 (5 bases). This CDR3 is 15 amino acids long. Trimming cost V 1 base and J 6 bases, with 12 bases left between them.

This clonotype was recorded at least ten times. The genes are TRBV5-1 and TRBJ1-4, with 7 bases lining up with TRBD1. Germline values: CDR1 SGHRS, CDR2 YFSETQ. The CDR3 length is 16 residues. J gave up 7 bases and V 4 bases, and 13 bases lay outside the gene matches. CDR3 sequence: CASSLGTAGHSEKLFF. DNA of the CDR3: TGCGCCAGCAGCCTTGGGACAGCGGGTCATTCTGAAAAACTGTTTTTT. Complete variable domain (other parts from reference TRBV5-1 and TRBJ1-4): KAGVTQTPRYLIKTRGQQVTLSCSPISGHRSVSWYQQTPGQGLQFLFEYFSETQRNKGNFPGRFSGRQFSNSRSEMNVSTLELGDSALYLCASSLGTAGHSEKLFFGSGTQLSVL.

This clonotype was seen at least ten times. The V call is TRBV7-2, the J call TRBJ2-2, with D tentatively TRBD2 (6 bases). Trimming pared 5 bases from V and 0 bases from J, leaving 13 bases between. CDR3 size: 16 residues. Germline CDR1 is SGHTA and CDR2 is FQGNSA. CDR3 amino acids: CASSQRGGANTGELFF. In DNA form, the CDR3 reads TGTGCCAGCAGCCAGCGTGGCGGGGCGAACACCGGGGAGCTGTTTTTT.

Concerning this clonotype itself: At one end, the junction sequence differs from germline, possibly due to a read error. V and J are TRBV12-3 or TRBV12-4 and TRBJ2-2, with 11 bases aligning to TRBD2. The CDR3 runs to 14 residues. CDR3 DNA: TGTGCCAGCAGCTTAGCGGGGGGGCCCGGGGAGCTGTTTTTT. Its translation is CASSLAGGPGELFF.

This clonotype was detected ten times or more. The CDR3, as DNA: TGTGCCAGTAGTATAGGGCGGGGGGGCATGAGCACCGGGGAGCTGTTTTTT. This sequence encodes CASSIGRGGMSTGELFF. The chain joins TRBV19 to TRBJ2-2; TRBD2 agrees at 9 bases. Germline trimming cut 1 base from V and 4 bases from J; bases unmatched to any gene: 7. The CDR3 is 17 amino acids. Germline V CDR1 and CDR2: LNHDA, SQIVND (reference sequence).

This clonotype was seen ten or more times. This chain joins TRBV11-2 and TRBJ2-2; TRBD2 agrees at 10 bases. The ends lost 4 bases at V and 4 bases at J; junction bases unmatched: 9. Per germline, CDR1 SGHAT and CDR2 FQNNGV. CDR3 length equals 17 residues. The CDR3 here is CASSSSLGLAATGELFF. DNA of the CDR3: TGTGCCAGCAGCTCGAGCCTAGGACTAGCGGCCACCGGGGAGCTGTTTTTT. The full variable domain, rest sourced from reference TRBV11-2 and TRBJ2-2, is EAGVAQSPRYKIIEKRQSVAFWCNPISGHATLYWYQQILGQGPKLLIQFQNNGVVDDSQLPKDRFSAERLKGVDSTLKIQPAKLEDSAVYLCASSSSLGLAATGELFFGEGSRLTVL.

This clonotype was seen a handful of times. This may arise from a read error, as a much more abundant clone is one base away. The chain couples TRBV10-3 to TRBJ2-3; D might be TRBD1 (5 bases). Per germline, CDR1 ENHRY and CDR2 SYGVKD. The CDR3 extends over 14 amino acids. The CDR3 DNA reads as TGTGCCGTCAGTCCCCTTGACAGCGCAGATACGCAGTATTTT. Translating gives CAVSPLDSADTQYF.

This clonotype was seen repeatedly, ten times or more. The gene calls are TRBV6-1 and TRBJ1-3, with D maybe TRBD1 (6 bases). Germline CDR1 MNHNS, CDR2 SASEGT. The CDR3 is 16 residues long. Trimming took 4 bases from V and 0 from J, leaving 13 bases between them. The CDR3 loop reads CASSAQGDISGNTIYF. The CDR3 region has the DNA TGTGCCAGCAGTGCCCAAGGGGACATCTCTGGAAACACCATATATTTT.